The present entry profiles one T cell receptor beta chain with its context. All eligible patients presented with advanced solid tumors that contained no tumor-infiltrating lymphocytes. This sample is drawn from a study of low-dose radiotherapy and immunotherapy resistance in tumors. In the study overall: Cohort 2, a group dosed every two weeks at 1 Gy per fraction, received 13 Gy in total over 26 weeks.

The V and J ends lost 5 bases and 3 bases, in that order; junction bases with no gene match: 13. Germline values: CDR1 SGHVS, CDR2 FNYEAQ. CDR3 length equals 17 residues. Both TCRalpha and TCRbeta chains were reverse transcribed with V-gene-specific primers. Amplification of TCRs used a constant-region primer and V-primer adapter for roughly 22 PCR cycles. TCRdb independently ran MiXCR on the reads; one entry per CDR3 protein. The sample shows about 16,000 distinct CDR3 sequences, about 70% of them seen only once. V and J are TRBV7-6 and TRBJ2-3; 8 bases are a match to TRBD2. This clonotype was sampled from a human donor with advanced metastatic prostate, ovarian, gallbladder or colorectal cancer (not recorded which). This table probably holds off-target reads from a library built for another chain. The CDR3 nucleotides are TGTGCCAGCAGCCCTGGGTGGGGACTAGGTCGGACAGATACGCAGTATTTT. Amino acids: CASSPGWGLGRTDTQYF.